The subject of this entry is one TCR beta chain. This entry belongs to a study of technical replicates of blood from a handful of donors. The CDR3 loop spans 15 amino acids. The germline gives CDR1 SEHNR, CDR2 FQNEAQ (reference sequence). Trimming at V came to 1 base and at J to 7 bases, leaving 6 bases not matched to a gene. Sequencing was performed with immunoSEQ multiplex PCR; in TCRdb, only in-frame clones are kept and a portion is missing. The repertoire consists of more than 65,000 clones, with 92% occurring once and the leading ten covering about 0.4%. The sequencing sample was made of T cells isolated from PBMCs. The clonotype was recovered from a human donor in good health. The chain combines TRBV7-9 with TRBJ1-4; TRBD1 matches at 7 bases. CDR3: CASSLVMPGGEKLFF. CDR3 nucleotides: TGTGCCAGCAGCTTAGTTATGCCAGGGGGTGAAAAACTGTTTTTT.